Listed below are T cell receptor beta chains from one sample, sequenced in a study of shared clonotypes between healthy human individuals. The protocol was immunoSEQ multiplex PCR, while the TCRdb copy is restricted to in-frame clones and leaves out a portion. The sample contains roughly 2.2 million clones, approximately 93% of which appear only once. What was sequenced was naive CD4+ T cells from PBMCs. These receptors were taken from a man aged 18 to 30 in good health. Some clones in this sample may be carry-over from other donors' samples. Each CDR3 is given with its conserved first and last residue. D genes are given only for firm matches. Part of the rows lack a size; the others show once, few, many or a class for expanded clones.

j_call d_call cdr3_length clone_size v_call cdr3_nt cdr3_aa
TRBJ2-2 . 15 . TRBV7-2 TGTGCCAGCAGCGCAAACTCGAGGGTTGCCGGGGAGCTGTTTTTT CASSANSRVAGELFF
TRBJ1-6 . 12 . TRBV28 TGTGCCAGCAGTTTGGGAAATTCACCCCTCCACTTT CASSLGNSPLHF
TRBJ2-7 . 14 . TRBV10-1 TGCGCCAGCAGTGAGTCGGGCAGGGCCTACGAGCAGTACTTC CASSESGRAYEQYF
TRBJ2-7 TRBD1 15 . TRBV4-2 TGTGCCAGCAGCCTCAACACAGGGGTAGGCTACGAGCAGTACTTC CASSLNTGVGYEQYF
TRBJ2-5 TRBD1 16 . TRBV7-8 TGTGCCAGCAGCCAACGGGGGACAGGGTACCAAGAGACCCAGTACTTC CASSQRGTGYQETQYF
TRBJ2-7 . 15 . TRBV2 TGTGCCAGCAGTAGAGACCCTGCCAGACGTTACGAGCAGTACTTC CASSRDPARRYEQYF
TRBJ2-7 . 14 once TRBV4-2 TGTGCCAGCAGCCCTCGGGACGGTAACTACGAGCAGTACTTC CASSPRDGNYEQYF
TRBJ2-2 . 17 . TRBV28 TGTGCTACCGTCGGCAGGGCATCGTCCATAAGCACCGGGGAGCTGTTTTTT CATVGRASSISTGELFF
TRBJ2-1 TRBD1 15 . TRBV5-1 TGCGCCAGCAGCTTGGAGGGGGCCCCCTACAATGAGCAGTTCTTC CASSLEGAPYNEQFF
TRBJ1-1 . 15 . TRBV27 TGTGCCAGCAGTTTATCCGCTGGGGCGAGCACTGAAGCTTTCTTT CASSLSAGASTEAFF
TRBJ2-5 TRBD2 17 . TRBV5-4 TGTGCCAGCAGACCTCAACTAGCGGGGGGTTCAGAAGAGACCCAGTACTTC CASRPQLAGGSEETQYF
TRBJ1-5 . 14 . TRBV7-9 TGTGCCAGCAGCTTAACACAGAGCGGACAGCCCCAGCATTTT CASSLTQSGQPQHF
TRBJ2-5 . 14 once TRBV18 TGTGCCAGCTCACCACCGGGTAGACTAGAGACCCAGTACTTC CASSPPGRLETQYF
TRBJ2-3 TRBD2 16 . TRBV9 TGTGCCAGCAGCGCGGGACTAGCGGGACCCACAGATACGCAGTATTTT CASSAGLAGPTDTQYF
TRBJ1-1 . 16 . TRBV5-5 TGTGCCAGCAGCTTGAATTTAGGATTCATGAACACTGAAGCTTTCTTT CASSLNLGFMNTEAFF
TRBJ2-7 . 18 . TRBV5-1 TGCGCCAGCAGTTTGGGGTCTAGCGAACCATACCACACCTACGAGCAGTACTTC CASSLGSSEPYHTYEQYF
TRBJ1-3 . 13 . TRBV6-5 TGTGCCAGCAGTACAAACTCTGGAAACACCATATATTTT CASSTNSGNTIYF
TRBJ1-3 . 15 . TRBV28 TGTGCCAGCAGTAGGACGGGAGGTCGTGGGAACACCATATATTTT CASSRTGGRGNTIYF
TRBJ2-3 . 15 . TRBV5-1 TGCGCCAGCAGCTTGGCGGCTGGGGCTGCAAGTTCGCAGTATTTT CASSLAAGAASSQYF
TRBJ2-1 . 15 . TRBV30 TGTGCCTGGAGTGTCCCGCCCTTAGGCTACAATGAGCAGTTCTTC CAWSVPPLGYNEQFF
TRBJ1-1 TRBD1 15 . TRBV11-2 TGTGCCAGCAGCGGGACAGGGGGCGCCTCGGTTGAAGCTTTCTTT CASSGTGGASVEAFF
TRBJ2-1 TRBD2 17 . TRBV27 TGTGCCAGCAGTTTACTATCCAGCGGGAGGACCTACAATGAGCAGTTCTTC CASSLLSSGRTYNEQFF
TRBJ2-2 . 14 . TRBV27 TGTGCCAGCACCCGGGACCGGCTCGGCGGGGAGCTGTTTTTT CASTRDRLGGELFF
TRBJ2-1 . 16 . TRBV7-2 TGTGCCAGCAGCTTAGGGCGGGCCAGCTCCTACAATGAGCAGTTCTTC CASSLGRASSYNEQFF
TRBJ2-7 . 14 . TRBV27 TGTGCCAGCAGCCCCCTTCAGGGTATCTACGAGCAGTACTTC CASSPLQGIYEQYF
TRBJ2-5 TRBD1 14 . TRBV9 TGTGCCAGCAGCGTGGGGACAGTACAAGAGACCCAGTACTTC CASSVGTVQETQYF
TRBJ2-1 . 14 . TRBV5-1 TGCGCCAGCAGCCGGGGGGCCGCGGGGAATGAGCAGTTCTTC CASSRGAAGNEQFF
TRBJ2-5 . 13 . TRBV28 TGTGCCAGCAGTTCTGGGGGGACTGAGACCCAGTACTTC CASSSGGTETQYF
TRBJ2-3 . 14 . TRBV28 TGTGCCAGCACCCCGGGGGGCTCCACAGATACGCAGTATTTT CASTPGGSTDTQYF
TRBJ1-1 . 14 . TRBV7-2 TGTGCCAGCAGCTTAGGAGGGACTTACACTGAAGCTTTCTTT CASSLGGTYTEAFF
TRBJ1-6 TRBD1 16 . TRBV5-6 TGTGCCAGCAGCTTGGGAGGACAGGCTCGTAATTCACCCCTCCACTTT CASSLGGQARNSPLHF
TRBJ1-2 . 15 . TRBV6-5 TGTGCCAGCAGTTACTATGACAGGCGAACCTATGGCTACACCTTC CASSYYDRRTYGYTF
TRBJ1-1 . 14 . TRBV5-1 TGCGCCAGCAGCTTGGCGGAGGGTGGGACTGAAGCTTTCTTT CASSLAEGGTEAFF